A selection of T cell receptor beta chains follows, all from one sample in a study of identifying expanded T cells in peripheral blood. Clones were read by immunoSEQ multiplex PCR, and TCRdb kept only the in-frame ones, dropping some. The data hold some 81,000 clones, with around four fifths observed a single time. The sequenced material came from blood. Receptors were obtained from a person aged 18 to 69 in good health. CDR3s include the opening cysteine and the closing phenylalanine or tryptophan. D genes are given only for firm matches. Clone size is stated in some rows and not others, as once, few, many or a class when expanded.

V gene: TRBV28; clone size: once; J gene: TRBJ1-4; D gene: NA; CDR3 protein: CASSPPGATNEKLFF; CDR3 DNA: TGTGCCAGCAGTCCCCCAGGCGCAACTAATGAAAAACTGTTTTTT
V gene: TRBV5-3; clone size: NA; J gene: TRBJ2-4; D gene: NA; CDR3 protein: CARRAGTLDIQYF; CDR3 DNA: TGTGCCAGAAGAGCCGGCACCCTGGACATTCAGTACTTC
V gene: TRBV28; clone size: NA; J gene: TRBJ2-3; D gene: NA; CDR3 protein: CASSPPIGRSTDTQYF; CDR3 DNA: TGTGCCAGCAGCCCGCCCATTGGCCGTAGCACAGATACGCAGTATTTT
V gene: TRBV7-9; clone size: once; J gene: TRBJ1-1; D gene: TRBD1; CDR3 protein: CASSSDRDTEAFF; CDR3 DNA: TGTGCCAGCAGCTCCGACAGGGACACTGAAGCTTTCTTT
V gene: TRBV7-7; clone size: once; J gene: TRBJ2-1; D gene: TRBD2; CDR3 protein: CASSLAGGGEQFF; CDR3 DNA: TGTGCTAGCAGTTTAGCGGGAGGGGGTGAGCAGTTCTTC
V gene: TRBV7-2; clone size: NA; J gene: TRBJ1-5; D gene: TRBD1; CDR3 protein: CASSKTGVSNQPQHF; CDR3 DNA: TGTGCCAGCAGCAAGACAGGGGTCAGCAATCAGCCCCAGCATTTT
V gene: TRBV18; clone size: NA; J gene: TRBJ1-1; D gene: NA; CDR3 protein: CASSPGQGGGMNTEAFF; CDR3 DNA: TGTGCCAGCTCACCAGGGCAGGGCGGCGGGATGAACACTGAAGCTTTCTTT
V gene: TRBV7-9; clone size: NA; J gene: TRBJ1-6; D gene: NA; CDR3 protein: CASSLGDQWPLHF; CDR3 DNA: TGTGCCAGCAGCTTGGGGGACCAGTGGCCCCTCCACTTT
V gene: TRBV7-7; clone size: NA; J gene: TRBJ2-1; D gene: TRBD2; CDR3 protein: CASSLLAGDTYNEQFF; CDR3 DNA: TGTGCTAGCAGCTTACTAGCGGGAGATACCTACAATGAGCAGTTCTTC
V gene: TRBV19; clone size: NA; J gene: TRBJ2-2; D gene: TRBD2; CDR3 protein: CASRGLAGGPKELFF; CDR3 DNA: TGTGCCAGTAGGGGACTAGCGGGAGGGCCTAAGGAGCTGTTTTTT
V gene: TRBV7-9; clone size: once; J gene: TRBJ2-7; D gene: NA; CDR3 protein: CASSSYSTGLPYEQYF; CDR3 DNA: TGTGCCAGCAGCTCATACTCGACAGGATTACCCTACGAGCAGTACTTC
V gene: TRBV4-1; clone size: NA; J gene: TRBJ2-7; D gene: TRBD2; CDR3 protein: CASSQFAGLGSYEQYF; CDR3 DNA: TGCGCCAGCAGCCAATTCGCGGGACTAGGTTCATACGAGCAGTACTTC
V gene: TRBV4-2; clone size: once; J gene: TRBJ2-2; D gene: TRBD2; CDR3 protein: CASSQDLGRLAGGVNGELFF; CDR3 DNA: TGTGCCAGCAGCCAAGATTTAGGCCGGCTAGCGGGAGGGGTTAACGGGGAGCTGTTTTTT
V gene: TRBV5-1; clone size: NA; J gene: TRBJ1-5; D gene: NA; CDR3 protein: CASSPGEVGNQPQHF; CDR3 DNA: TGCGCCAGCAGCCCCGGTGAGGTAGGCAATCAGCCCCAGCATTTT
V gene: TRBV7-2; clone size: once; J gene: TRBJ1-5; D gene: NA; CDR3 protein: CASSLRFGINQPQHF; CDR3 DNA: TGTGCCAGCAGCTTAAGGTTCGGTATCAATCAGCCCCAGCATTTT
V gene: TRBV9; clone size: once; J gene: TRBJ1-2; D gene: TRBD1; CDR3 protein: CASSPPDRAGYTF; CDR3 DNA: TGTGCCAGCAGCCCCCCGGACAGGGCTGGCTACACCTTC
V gene: TRBV28; clone size: NA; J gene: TRBJ1-2; D gene: NA; CDR3 protein: CASRINRDYGYTF; CDR3 DNA: TGTGCCAGCCGAATAAACCGGGACTATGGCTACACCTTC
V gene: TRBV28; clone size: once; J gene: TRBJ2-1; D gene: TRBD1; CDR3 protein: CASRNRQGSYNEQFF; CDR3 DNA: TGTGCCAGCAGAAATCGACAGGGCTCCTACAATGAGCAGTTCTTC
V gene: TRBV2; clone size: NA; J gene: TRBJ1-5; D gene: NA; CDR3 protein: CASRQGGLLNQPQHF; CDR3 DNA: TGTGCCAGCAGACAAGGGGGACTCCTAAATCAGCCCCAGCATTTT
V gene: TRBV7-9; clone size: NA; J gene: TRBJ2-6; D gene: TRBD1; CDR3 protein: CASSPGQAGANVLTF; CDR3 DNA: TGTGCCAGCAGCCCAGGACAGGCTGGGGCCAACGTCCTGACTTTC
V gene: TRBV18; clone size: NA; J gene: TRBJ1-2; D gene: TRBD1; CDR3 protein: CASSPTGQGEGYGYTF; CDR3 DNA: TGTGCCAGCTCACCAACGGGACAGGGGGAAGGATATGGCTACACCTTC
V gene: TRBV6-9; clone size: once; J gene: TRBJ2-7; D gene: NA; CDR3 protein: CASRSYTSTDSYEQYF; CDR3 DNA: TGTGCCAGCAGATCCTACACTAGCACGGACTCCTACGAGCAGTACTTC
V gene: TRBV21-1; clone size: NA; J gene: TRBJ2-1; D gene: NA; CDR3 protein: CASSSPTSGRASEQFF; CDR3 DNA: TGTGCCAGCAGCAGTCCGACTAGCGGGAGGGCCAGTGAGCAGTTCTTC
V gene: TRBV14; clone size: NA; J gene: TRBJ1-5; D gene: NA; CDR3 protein: CASSQGGGNQPQHF; CDR3 DNA: TGTGCCAGCAGCCAGGGGGGAGGCAATCAGCCCCAGCATTTT
V gene: TRBV9; clone size: NA; J gene: TRBJ2-1; D gene: TRBD1; CDR3 protein: CASSVQTGTDEQFF; CDR3 DNA: TGTGCCAGCAGTGTCCAGACAGGGACGGATGAGCAGTTCTTC
V gene: TRBV10-3; clone size: once; J gene: TRBJ1-2; D gene: NA; CDR3 protein: CAISEYENGYTF; CDR3 DNA: TGTGCCATCAGTGAGTACGAAAATGGCTACACCTTC
V gene: TRBV6-5; clone size: once; J gene: TRBJ2-1; D gene: TRBD1; CDR3 protein: CASSPGGNEQFF; CDR3 DNA: TGTGCCAGCAGCCCAGGGGGCAATGAGCAGTTCTTC
V gene: TRBV7-2; clone size: NA; J gene: TRBJ2-1; D gene: NA; CDR3 protein: CASSLVVGTYNEQFF; CDR3 DNA: TGTGCCAGCAGCTTAGTAGTCGGGACCTACAATGAGCAGTTCTTC
V gene: TRBV9; clone size: NA; J gene: TRBJ2-3; D gene: NA; CDR3 protein: CASSVLFEGADTQYF; CDR3 DNA: TGTGCCAGCAGCGTATTATTCGAGGGGGCAGATACGCAGTATTTT
V gene: TRBV6-5; clone size: NA; J gene: TRBJ2-1; D gene: NA; CDR3 protein: CASSYYGNEQFF; CDR3 DNA: TGTGCCAGCAGTTACTACGGCAATGAGCAGTTCTTC
V gene: TRBV27; clone size: few; J gene: TRBJ2-7; D gene: TRBD1; CDR3 protein: CASSLVGQGNYEQYF; CDR3 DNA: TGTGCCAGCAGTTTAGTGGGACAGGGGAACTACGAGCAGTACTTC
V gene: TRBV6-5; clone size: NA; J gene: TRBJ2-1; D gene: TRBD2; CDR3 protein: CASVNREGSYNEQFF; CDR3 DNA: TGTGCCAGCGTTAATCGGGAGGGGTCCTACAATGAGCAGTTCTTC
V gene: TRBV5-1; clone size: NA; J gene: TRBJ2-1; D gene: TRBD2; CDR3 protein: CASSARLAGGLDEQFF; CDR3 DNA: TGCGCCAGCAGCGCTCGACTAGCGGGAGGTCTAGATGAGCAGTTCTTC
V gene: TRBV7-3; clone size: once; J gene: TRBJ2-2; D gene: TRBD2; CDR3 protein: CASSSASGGNGGELFF; CDR3 DNA: TGTGCCAGCAGCTCAGCTAGCGGGGGAAACGGCGGGGAGCTGTTTTTT
V gene: TRBV4-3; clone size: NA; J gene: TRBJ2-3; D gene: NA; CDR3 protein: CASSQDRGARDGTDTQYF; CDR3 DNA: TGCGCCAGCAGCCAAGATAGAGGGGCTCGGGACGGCACAGATACGCAGTATTTT
V gene: TRBV4-1; clone size: NA; J gene: TRBJ2-3; D gene: TRBD2; CDR3 protein: CASSPREGLDTQYF; CDR3 DNA: TGCGCCAGCAGCCCAAGGGAGGGCCTGGATACGCAGTATTTT
V gene: TRBV19; clone size: NA; J gene: TRBJ2-5; D gene: TRBD2; CDR3 protein: CASSIVLAGGAGETQYF; CDR3 DNA: TGTGCCAGTAGTATAGTACTAGCGGGAGGGGCCGGGGAGACCCAGTACTTC
V gene: TRBV6-5; clone size: NA; J gene: TRBJ2-1; D gene: NA; CDR3 protein: CASSYPAGTTGEQFF; CDR3 DNA: TGTGCCAGCAGTTACCCCGCCGGGACAACGGGGGAGCAGTTCTTC
V gene: TRBV27; clone size: NA; J gene: TRBJ1-2; D gene: NA; CDR3 protein: CASSFYDRVNYGYTF; CDR3 DNA: TGTGCCAGCAGTTTCTACGACCGAGTTAACTATGGCTACACCTTC
V gene: TRBV9; clone size: NA; J gene: TRBJ2-3; D gene: NA; CDR3 protein: CASSVSTATDTQYF; CDR3 DNA: TGTGCCAGCAGCGTGTCGACAGCCACAGATACGCAGTATTTT
V gene: TRBV6-1; clone size: NA; J gene: TRBJ1-5; D gene: TRBD1; CDR3 protein: CASSRQGYQPQHF; CDR3 DNA: TGTGCCAGCAGCCGACAGGGCTATCAGCCCCAGCATTTT
V gene: TRBV7-9; clone size: NA; J gene: TRBJ2-5; D gene: TRBD2; CDR3 protein: CASSLGTSGLSQETQYF; CDR3 DNA: TGTGCCAGCAGCTTGGGTACTAGCGGACTATCCCAAGAGACCCAGTACTTC
V gene: TRBV6-6; clone size: NA; J gene: TRBJ1-2; D gene: NA; CDR3 protein: CASSREKDYGYTF; CDR3 DNA: TGTGCCAGCAGCCGGGAAAAGGACTATGGCTACACCTTC
V gene: TRBV7-7; clone size: NA; J gene: TRBJ2-5; D gene: NA; CDR3 protein: CASSLDTGKAETQYF; CDR3 DNA: TGTGCTAGCAGCTTAGACACAGGGAAGGCAGAGACCCAGTACTTC
V gene: TRBV4-2; clone size: once; J gene: TRBJ2-3; D gene: NA; CDR3 protein: CASSPKKDTDTQYF; CDR3 DNA: TGTGCCAGCAGCCCAAAGAAGGACACAGATACGCAGTATTTT
V gene: TRBV27; clone size: NA; J gene: TRBJ1-1; D gene: NA; CDR3 protein: CASSLSFSMNTEAFF; CDR3 DNA: TGTGCCAGCAGTTTATCGTTTTCTATGAACACTGAAGCTTTCTTT
V gene: TRBV19; clone size: few; J gene: TRBJ1-2; D gene: NA; CDR3 protein: CASSPGEGIGYTF; CDR3 DNA: TGTGCCAGTAGTCCCGGAGAGGGAATTGGCTACACCTTC
V gene: TRBV2; clone size: NA; J gene: TRBJ2-1; D gene: NA; CDR3 protein: CASSSTPPLGAYYIEQFF; CDR3 DNA: TGTGCCAGCAGTTCAACCCCCCCTCTTGGGGCATATTACATCGAGCAGTTCTTC
V gene: TRBV28; clone size: NA; J gene: TRBJ1-5; D gene: NA; CDR3 protein: CASSSTFRTEPNQPQHF; CDR3 DNA: TGTGCCAGCAGTTCTACGTTCCGGACGGAACCGAATCAGCCCCAGCATTTT
V gene: TRBV28; clone size: NA; J gene: TRBJ2-7; D gene: NA; CDR3 protein: CASSLQGVYEQYF; CDR3 DNA: TGTGCCAGCAGTTTACAAGGGGTCTACGAGCAGTACTTC
V gene: TRBV28; clone size: NA; J gene: TRBJ2-7; D gene: TRBD1; CDR3 protein: CASSLSGTASYEQYF; CDR3 DNA: TGTGCCAGCAGTTTATCCGGGACAGCTTCCTACGAGCAGTACTTC
V gene: TRBV6-5; clone size: NA; J gene: TRBJ2-1; D gene: NA; CDR3 protein: CASNPTPYNEQFF; CDR3 DNA: TGTGCCAGCAATCCGACGCCATACAATGAGCAGTTCTTC
V gene: TRBV28; clone size: NA; J gene: TRBJ1-2; D gene: NA; CDR3 protein: CASSLSTGANYGYTF; CDR3 DNA: TGTGCCAGCAGTTTATCGACAGGAGCTAACTATGGCTACACCTTC
V gene: TRBV28; clone size: NA; J gene: TRBJ1-2; D gene: NA; CDR3 protein: CASSLESTGRGYTF; CDR3 DNA: TGTGCCAGCAGTTTAGAATCGACAGGTCGGGGCTACACCTTC
V gene: TRBV28; clone size: NA; J gene: TRBJ1-2; D gene: TRBD1; CDR3 protein: CVTRTGSDYGYTF; CDR3 DNA: TGTGTCACCCGGACAGGGTCGGACTATGGCTACACCTTC